This T cell receptor (beta chain) was profiled in a study of cytomegalovirus exposure and HLA in healthy donors. Study findings and constraints: A prior analysis recorded that most TCR beta V segments were productive about 90% or about 30% of the time.

With regard to this clone: Its target is unknown.

PCR employed 60 Vbeta and 13 Jbeta primers. TCRdb's copy holds only in-frame clones and misses some; the assay was immunoSEQ multiplex PCR. The sample includes 210,000 or so clones, 85% of them seen just once. The source is a girl under 10 years old in good health and CMV-seronegative. The sequenced sample consisted of PBMCs.

Here the CDR3 reads CASRSTALNTIYF. CDR3 sequence (DNA): TGTGCCAGTAGGAGCACAGCTTTAAACACCATATATTTT. The rearrangement joins TRBV19 to TRBJ1-3; no clear D. This CDR3 contains 13 residues. The germline gives CDR1 LNHDA, CDR2 SQIVND (reference sequence). V was cut by 6 bases and J by 6 bases, with 12 bases left in between. The full variable domain, in which reference TRBV19 and TRBJ1-3 provide the parts outside the CDR3, is DGGITQSPKYLFRKEGQNVTLSCEQNLNHDAMYWYRQDPGQGLRLIYYSQIVNDFQKGDIAEGYSVSREKKESFPLTVTSAQKNPTAFYLCASRSTALNTIYFGEGSWLTVV.